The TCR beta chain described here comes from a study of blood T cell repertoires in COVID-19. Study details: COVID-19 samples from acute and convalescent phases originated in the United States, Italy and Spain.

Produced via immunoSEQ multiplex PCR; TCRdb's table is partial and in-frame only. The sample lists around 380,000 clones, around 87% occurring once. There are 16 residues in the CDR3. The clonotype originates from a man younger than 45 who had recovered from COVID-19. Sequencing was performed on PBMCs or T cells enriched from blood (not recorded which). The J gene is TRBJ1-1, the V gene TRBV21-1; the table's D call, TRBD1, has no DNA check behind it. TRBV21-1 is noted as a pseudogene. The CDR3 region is CASTPASGGSNTEAFF. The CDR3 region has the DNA TGTGCCAGCACCCCGGCCTCAGGGGGTTCGAACACTGAAGCTTTCTTT.